One TCR beta chain is described in this entry. Its antigen is not known. The data derive from a study of T cell responses to AZD1222 COVID-19 vaccine. Regarding the study as a whole: White British people made up most donors, females outnumbered males, and clonal diversity was possibly underestimated. Two AZD1222 doses significantly raised spike-specific TCR breadth and depth over controls. Repertoires in all cases were sampled only once the peak T cell response had passed.

Profiled with immunoSEQ multiplex PCR; TCRdb holds only in-frame clones, not every one. The sample has 95,000 to 150,000 clones, 75% to 90% seen once. Trimming left V 4 bases short and J 6 bases short, with 15 bases between. The CDR3 spans 14 residues. From germline, CDR1 is MDHEN and CDR2 SYDVKM. The sequencing here drew on peripheral blood, taken 28 days after the second AZD1222 dose. This chain links TRBV28 with TRBJ1-2; D uncertain. The sequence was collected from an adult who received the AZD1222 COVID-19 vaccine. The CDR3 spells CASSSAQTFDGYTF. Here the CDR3 DNA reads TGTGCCAGCAGTTCGGCACAGACCTTCGATGGCTACACCTTC.